A single sample is the source of the 31 T cell receptor beta chains below, sequenced in a study of blood T cell repertoires in COVID-19. Generated by immunoSEQ multiplex PCR, the TCRdb table keeps only in-frame clones and is missing some. This sample has more than 150,000 clones, with 75% to 80% found just once. Sequences were obtained from peripheral blood. All receptors derive from a woman older than 75 with acute or convalescent COVID-19.

In the case of this clone: A junction end diverges from the germline sequence, so it may reflect a read error. The V call is TRBV10-2, the J call TRBJ2-3; D gene ambiguous. CDR1 is WSHSY, CDR2 SAAADI, per germline. The length of the CDR3 is 9 residues. The CDR3 here is CATTILVHF. CDR3 DNA sequence: TGCGCCACAACGATTCTAGTGCATTTT.

CDR3 amino acids: CATSRPSGSGYTF. The DNA for the CDR3 is TGTGCCACCAGCAGACCTTCAGGGTCTGGCTACACCTTC. This chain joins TRBV15 and TRBJ1-2, with D possibly being TRBD1 (5 bases). The V and J ends lost 2 bases and 7 bases respectively, with 11 bases between them. The germline V gene has CDR1 LNHNV and CDR2 YYDKDF (reference sequence). CDR3 length equals 13 residues. Supplemented by reference TRBV15 and TRBJ1-2, the full variable domain reads DAMVIQNPRYQVTQFGKPVTLSCSQTLNHNVMYWYQQKSSQAPKLLFHYYDKDFNNEADTPDNFQSRRPNTSFCFLDIRSPGLGDTAMYLCATSRPSGSGYTFGSGTRLTVV.

This chain connects TRBV10-1 to TRBJ2-2, with a tentative D call TRBD2 (7 bases). Germline V gene data show CDR1 as WNHNN and CDR2 as SYGVQD (reference sequence). The CDR3 is 15 residues long. The V and J ends lost 4 bases and 5 bases respectively, with 14 bases between them. CDR3 in DNA: TGCGCCAGCAGTGTTTCACAGGGAGGGACCGGGGAGCTGTTTTTT. As protein: CASSVSQGGTGELFF.

The J gene is TRBJ1-3, the V gene TRBV10-2; D is uncertain. Trimming cost V 0 bases and J 4 bases, with 4 bases left between them. CDR1 and CDR2 from the germline V gene are WSHSY and SAAADI. The CDR3 spans 13 residues. The CDR3 reads CASSESRGNTIYF. The CDR3 DNA reads TGCGCCAGCAGTGAGTCGAGGGGAAACACCATATATTTT.

In DNA, the CDR3 is TGTGCCAGCAGTTTACTAGCGGGAGACGTGGATACGCAGTATTTT. It translates to CASSLLAGDVDTQYF. The chain joins TRBV28 to TRBJ2-3; 10 nucleotides align to TRBD2. V trimming: 2 bases; J trimming: 6 bases; junction bases outside the gene matches: 5. CDR1 MDHEN and CDR2 SYDVKM come from the germline V gene. The CDR3 loop spans 15 amino acids.

The chain uses TRBV14 and TRBJ2-3, with 7 bases identical to TRBD2. Germline-derived CDR1 and CDR2 are SGHDN and FVKESK. The junction had 5 bases not matched to a gene; V was cut back by 1 base and J by 7 bases. This CDR3 spans 14 amino acids. CDR3 in DNA: TGTGCCAGCAGCCAAGCTGGCGGGAGCAATACGCAGTATTTT. Protein product: CASSQAGGSNTQYF.

The chain has TRBV23-1 and TRBJ1-6, with D unclear. TRBV23-1 is placed among ORFs of uncertain function. V was shortened by 4 bases and J by 9 bases, with 4 bases between the two germline ends. CDR3 length: 11 residues. DNA of the CDR3: TGCGCCAGCAGTCCCCGTTCACCCCTCCACTTT. This encodes CASSPRSPLHF.

This chain joins TRBV19 and TRBJ1-2; D might be TRBD1 (5 bases). Between the trimmed V and J ends, which lost 3 bases and 8 bases, there was a span of 10 bases. This CDR3 has 12 amino acids. CDR1 LNHDA and CDR2 SQIVND come from the germline V gene (reference sequence). The CDR3 region has the DNA TGTGCCAGTAGTATGGCTAGGGGCGGCTACACCTTC. It translates to CASSMARGGYTF.

This clone was detected once. The chain joins TRBV5-1 to TRBJ1-1, with D unresolved. The germline V and J ends were trimmed by 4 bases and 3 bases, with 16 bases remaining between them. This CDR3 has 15 residues. The germline gives CDR1 SGHRS, CDR2 YFSETQ. The CDR3 loop is CASSPFTVVDTEAFF. The CDR3, as DNA: TGCGCCAGCAGCCCCTTTACTGTGGTCGACACTGAAGCTTTCTTT.

In DNA form, the CDR3 reads TGTGCCAGCAGTTATGCCCGGGGTGAAAAACTGTTTTTT. Encoded protein: CASSYARGEKLFF. This rearrangement joins TRBV6-6 to TRBJ1-4; D uncertain. V was pared by 3 bases and J by 7 bases, with 9 bases between. The CDR3 extends over 13 amino acids. In germline, CDR1 is MNHNY, CDR2 SVGAGI (reference sequence).

The rearrangement joins TRBV3-1 (or the pseudogene TRBV3-2) to TRBJ1-2, with D possibly TRBD1 on 6 matching bases. Per the germline V gene, CDR1 is LGHDT and CDR2 is YNNKEL (reference sequence). V lost 2 bases and J lost 4, with 17 bases in between. The CDR3 spans 16 residues. CDR3 coding DNA: TGTGCCAGCAGCCAAAGGGGGGGGGCGACTAGCTATGGCTACACCTTC. Amino acids: CASSQRGGATSYGYTF.

The chain couples TRBV19 to TRBJ2-3, with D maybe TRBD2 (7 bases). V lost 3 bases and J 0 bases, leaving 16 bases between the germline ends. Germline-derived CDR1 and CDR2 are LNHDA and SQIVND (reference sequence). The CDR3 covers 17 residues. CDR3 protein: CASSIGGHSTSTDTQYF. Written as DNA, the CDR3 is TGTGCCAGTAGTATCGGGGGGCACTCGACTAGCACAGATACGCAGTATTTT.

This rearrangement joins TRBV19 to TRBJ2-1; TRBD2 agrees at 10 bases. The germline gives CDR1 LNHDA, CDR2 SQIVND (reference sequence). V dropped 4 bases and J dropped 8; count of bases not matched to a gene: 5. This CDR3 is 14 amino acids long. CDR3 nucleotides: TGTGCCAGTAGTACAGCGGGAGGGCCCCATGAGCAGTTCTTC. Translating it yields CASSTAGGPHEQFF.

The chain employs TRBV18 and TRBJ1-2, with 12 bases lining up with TRBD1. J lost 9 bases, V lost 3 bases, and 14 bases had no gene match. CDR1 and CDR2 (germline): KGHSH, LQKENI. The CDR3 length is 17 residues. Here the CDR3 reads CASSPVAGGTGGVSYTF. The CDR3 nucleotides read TGTGCCAGCTCACCGGTCGCGGGAGGGACAGGGGGCGTTAGCTACACCTTC.

Details on this clone: One end of the junction fails to match germline, which may point to a read error. The chain has TRBV11-1 and TRBJ2-1; D uncertain. The germline gives CDR1 SGHAT, CDR2 FQDESV (reference sequence). The CDR3 has 13 amino acids. The CDR3 coding sequence is TGTGCCAGCAGCTTAGAAGCCTATAATGAGCAGTTCTTC. This encodes CASSLEAYNEQFF. Full variable domain (outside the CDR3, taken from reference TRBV11-1 and TRBJ2-1): EAEVAQSPRYKITEKSQAVAFWCDPISGHATLYWYRQILGQGPELLVQFQDESVVDDSQLPKDRFSAERLKGVDSTLKIQPAELGDSAMYLCASSLEAYNEQFFGPGTRLTVL.

The chain links TRBV19 to TRBJ1-1, with no clear D. The germline CDR1 and CDR2 sequences are LNHDA and SQIVND (reference sequence). The CDR3 totals 15 residues. V was shortened by 2 bases and J by 1 base, with 11 bases between the two germline ends. The CDR3 nucleotides are TGTGCCAGTAGTATATCTGTACTAGAGAACACTGAAGCTTTCTTT. Translation: CASSISVLENTEAFF. The entire variable domain, with the rest obtained from reference TRBV19 and TRBJ1-1, is as follows: DGGITQSPKYLFRKEGQNVTLSCEQNLNHDAMYWYRQDPGQGLRLIYYSQIVNDFQKGDIAEGYSVSREKKESFPLTVTSAQKNPTAFYLCASSISVLENTEAFFGQGTRLTVV.

The CDR3 spells CASSVWTSANTGELFF. CDR3 nucleotides: TGTGCCAGCAGCGTTTGGACTAGCGCGAACACCGGGGAGCTGTTTTTT. The chain joins TRBV7-8 to TRBJ2-2, with 9 bases that match TRBD2. The ends lost 5 bases at V and 0 bases at J; junction bases unmatched: 4. The CDR3 has 16 amino acids. From germline, CDR1 is SGHVS and CDR2 FQNEAQ.

The J gene is TRBJ1-4, the V gene TRBV11-2, with unresolved D. Trimming shortened V by 3 bases and J by 6 bases, and 14 bases separated the two germline ends. The CDR3 runs 15 residues. CDR1 and CDR2 from the germline V gene are SGHAT and FQNNGV. The CDR3 protein is CASSLSGRLDEKLFF. Here the CDR3 DNA reads TGTGCCAGCAGCTTGTCGGGGAGATTAGATGAAAAACTGTTTTTT.

This clone was found once. The J gene is TRBJ1-4, the V gene TRBV10-2; unclear D gene. Trimming left V 0 bases short and J 6 bases short, with 14 bases between. Germline V gives CDR1 WSHSY, CDR2 SAAADI. This CDR3 has 16 amino acids. CDR3 DNA sequence: TGCGCCAGCAGTGAGTCGGGGATAAGCGGGGATGAAAAACTGTTTTTT. This sequence encodes CASSESGISGDEKLFF.

In this sample, this clone turned up once. The rearrangement links TRBV6-2 or TRBV6-3 to TRBJ2-5; D is ambiguous. Trimming took 0 bases from V and 5 from J, leaving 7 bases between them. Per germline, CDR1 MNHEY and CDR2 SVGEGT. This CDR3 has 13 residues. CDR3 amino acids: CASSYSIVETQYF. The CDR3 DNA is TGTGCCAGCAGTTACTCGATAGTGGAGACCCAGTACTTC.

The chain recombines TRBV6-5 with TRBJ1-6; D gene unclear. The CDR3 loop spans 12 amino acids. With 6 bases removed from V and 11 bases from J, the gap between germline ends came to 11 bases. In germline, CDR1 is MNHEY, CDR2 SVGAGI. CDR3 protein: CASSLTGTPLHF. CDR3 coding DNA: TGTGCCAGCAGCTTGACGGGGACACCCCTCCACTTT.

This clone was counted once. J is TRBJ2-1 and V is TRBV28; 8 bases are a match to TRBD2. Germline loops: CDR1 MDHEN, CDR2 SYDVKM. With 2 bases clipped from V and 3 bases from J, the junction kept 3 bases outside the gene matches. This CDR3 contains 15 residues. The CDR3 loop is CASSLTSGYYNEQFF. The DNA of the CDR3 is TGTGCCAGCAGTTTAACTAGCGGATACTACAATGAGCAGTTCTTC.

V usage is TRBV2 and J usage is TRBJ2-7, with no clear D. Germline CDR1 is SNHLY and CDR2 is FYNNEI. The V gene lost 6 bases and the J gene lost 1 base, with 4 bases spanning the gap. The CDR3 is 11 amino acids. CDR3 sequence: CASSFSYEQYF. The CDR3 bases are TGTGCCAGCAGCTTTTCCTACGAGCAGTACTTC. The whole variable domain, remainder taken from reference TRBV2 and TRBJ2-7, is EPEVTQTPSHQVTQMGQEVILRCVPISNHLYFYWYRQILGQKVEFLVSFYNNEISEKSEIFDDQFSVERPDGSNFTLKIRSTKLEDSAMYFCASSFSYEQYFGPGTRLTVT.

This clone was counted a single time. The genes are TRBV6-5 and TRBJ1-1; 11 bases align to TRBD1. The CDR3 extends over 15 amino acids. The junction had 8 bases not matched to a gene; V was cut back by 7 bases and J by 4 bases. The germline gives CDR1 MNHEY, CDR2 SVGAGI. CDR3 residues: CASTRTGTGGTEAFF. The DNA of the CDR3 is TGTGCCAGCACCCGAACCGGGACAGGGGGCACTGAAGCTTTCTTT.

The chain couples TRBV6-5 to TRBJ1-1; 7 nucleotides line up with TRBD1. J was trimmed by 4 bases and V by 6 bases; bases with no gene match: 8. The CDR3 has 14 amino acids. Per germline, CDR1 MNHEY and CDR2 SVGAGI. CDR3 sequence: CASSTDRAVTEAFF. CDR3 nucleotide sequence: TGTGCCAGCAGCACAGACAGGGCCGTCACTGAAGCTTTCTTT.

The chain is built from TRBV10-2 and TRBJ1-2, with TRBD1 identical over 9 bases. Germline CDR1 and CDR2: WSHSY and SAAADI. This CDR3 region has 16 residues. J gave up 2 bases and V 0 bases, and 4 bases lay outside the gene matches. CDR3 sequence reads: CASSESLGTGNYGYTF. The CDR3 DNA reads TGCGCCAGCAGTGAGTCTCTGGGGACAGGGAACTATGGCTACACCTTC.

V is TRBV9 and J is TRBJ2-6, with TRBD2 identical over 10 bases. The CDR3 runs to 19 residues. CDR1 is SGDLS and CDR2 is YYNGEE in the germline V gene. After removal of 4 bases from V and 0 bases from J, the junction contained 10 bases not matched to a gene. The CDR3 region is CASSSGLAVPLSGANVLTF. In DNA form, the CDR3 reads TGTGCCAGCAGCTCAGGACTAGCGGTACCCCTCTCTGGGGCCAACGTCCTGACTTTC.

This chain links TRBV12-3 or TRBV12-4 with TRBJ2-3; no clear D gene. The CDR3 contains 13 residues. V lost 5 bases and J lost 3, with 9 bases in between. This CDR3 reads CASSPLRTDTQYF. Here the CDR3 DNA reads TGTGCCAGCAGTCCGCTACGTACAGATACGCAGTATTTT.

This chain uses TRBV5-1 with TRBJ1-6, with 7 bases matching TRBD1. The germline V gene encodes CDR1 SGHRS and CDR2 YFSETQ. This CDR3 has 14 residues. V dropped 4 bases and J dropped 11; count of bases not matched to a gene: 9. The CDR3 region is CASSVGDRRTPLHF. The DNA for the CDR3 is TGCGCCAGCAGCGTGGGGGACAGACGGACACCCCTCCACTTT.

The genes are TRBV25-1 and TRBJ1-2; TRBD1 might be the D (6 bases). The V gene lost 4 bases and the J gene lost 4 bases, with 16 bases spanning the gap. Germline CDR1 and CDR2: MGHDK and SYGVNS. This CDR3 spans 15 amino acids. DNA for the CDR3: TGTGCCAGCAGTGCTACCGGGGGGCTACCCTATGGCTACACCTTC. Translated: CASSATGGLPYGYTF.

The V gene is TRBV7-9, the J gene TRBJ1-2, with 10 bases matching TRBD1. This CDR3 region has 14 residues. J gave up 6 bases and V 5 bases, and 6 bases lay outside the gene matches. Germline CDR1 and CDR2: SEHNR and FQNEAQ (reference sequence). The CDR3 DNA reads as TGTGCCAGCAGCGCCGAGACAGGGGGCCATGGCTACACCTTC. Residues: CASSAETGGHGYTF.